Listed below are T cell receptor beta chains from one sample, sequenced in a study of cytomegalovirus exposure and HLA in healthy donors. Generated by immunoSEQ multiplex PCR, the TCRdb table keeps only in-frame clones and is missing some. The repertoire table contains approximately 68,000 clones. The specimen was PBMCs. These receptors were collected from a female donor in good health and CMV-seropositive. The CDR3 runs from the conserved cysteine through the conserved F or W. D genes are given only for firm matches.

TRBD2	TRBJ2-3	17	TRBV7-2	CASSLGLAGGGTDTQYF	TGTGCCAGCAGCTTAGGACTAGCGGGAGGGGGCACAGATACGCAGTATTTT
TRBD1	TRBJ2-1	13	TRBV9	CASSVGGGTEQFF	TGTGCCAGCAGCGTAGGAGGGGGCACTGAGCAGTTCTTC
TRBD1	TRBJ2-6	15	TRBV7-2	CASSYRGSGANVLTF	TGTGCCAGCAGCTACAGGGGCTCCGGGGCCAACGTCCTGACTTTC
TRBD2	TRBJ2-3	15	TRBV7-3	CASSLGAGGTDTQYF	TGTGCCAGCAGCTTAGGTGCGGGAGGTACAGATACGCAGTATTTT
TRBD1	TRBJ1-5	15	TRBV19	CASSIDRGGNQPQHF	TGTGCCAGTAGTATAGACAGGGGGGGCAATCAGCCCCAGCATTTT
.	TRBJ2-5	11	TRBV29-1	CIYGEVETQYF	TGCATTTACGGGGAGGTGGAGACCCAGTACTTC
.	TRBJ1-3	13	TRBV6-5	CASSLDRGNTIYF	TGTGCCAGCAGTTTGGACAGAGGAAACACCATATATTTT
TRBD1	TRBJ1-1	14	TRBV14	CASSQTGGSTEAFF	TGTGCCAGCAGTCAGACAGGGGGCTCCACTGAAGCTTTCTTT
.	TRBJ2-7	15	TRBV10-3	CAISEGVGGAYEQYF	TGTGCCATCAGTGAGGGGGTAGGGGGGGCCTACGAGCAGTACTTC
.	TRBJ1-3	13	TRBV30	CAWKGGAGNTIYF	TGTGCCTGGAAGGGGGGGGCTGGAAACACCATATATTTT
.	TRBJ2-1	15	TRBV4-1	CASSQKSLWHNEQFF	TGCGCCAGCAGCCAAAAAAGTCTTTGGCACAATGAGCAGTTCTTC
.	TRBJ2-5	14	TRBV7-2	CASSLARGRETQYF	TGTGCCAGCAGCTTAGCAAGGGGCCGGGAGACCCAGTACTTC
.	TRBJ1-5	15	TRBV19	CASNSGDYSNQPQHF	TGTGCCAGTAATTCAGGGGACTATAGCAATCAGCCCCAGCATTTT
TRBD2	TRBJ2-3	17	TRBV4-1	CASSERGRGSSTDTQYF	TGCGCCAGCAGCGAACGGGGGAGGGGTTCAAGCACAGATACGCAGTATTTT
TRBD2	TRBJ2-3	17	TRBV5-4	CASSLGGLAGAADTQYF	TGTGCCAGCAGCTTGGGCGGACTAGCGGGAGCGGCAGATACGCAGTATTTT
.	TRBJ1-1	13	TRBV7-9	CASSTFRGSEAFF	TGTGCCAGCAGCACCTTCAGGGGCTCTGAAGCTTTCTTT
TRBD1	TRBJ2-1	14	TRBV7-2	CASSRPGQGNEQFF	TGTGCCAGCAGCAGACCGGGACAGGGAAATGAGCAGTTCTTC
TRBD2	TRBJ2-1	16	TRBV4-1	CASSQIAGGPYNEQFF	TGCGCCAGCAGCCAAATAGCGGGGGGGCCCTACAATGAGCAGTTCTTC
.	TRBJ1-1	16	TRBV6-5	CASSYSAATLNTEAFF	TGTGCCAGCAGTTACTCGGCAGCGACCTTGAACACTGAAGCTTTCTTT
TRBD2	TRBJ2-7	15	TRBV7-2	CASRALAGGAYEQYF	TGTGCCAGCAGAGCACTAGCGGGAGGGGCCTACGAGCAGTACTTC
TRBD1	TRBJ2-1	16	TRBV9	CASSGETGVLYNEQFF	TGTGCCAGCAGCGGCGAAACAGGGGTTCTCTACAATGAGCAGTTCTTC
TRBD1	TRBJ1-1	10	TRBV30	CASHRGDAFF	TGTGCCTCCCACAGGGGAGACGCTTTCTTT
TRBD1	TRBJ2-1	15	TRBV9	CASSRTGGSYNEQFF	TGTGCCAGCAGTAGGACAGGGGGGTCCTACAATGAGCAGTTCTTC
TRBD2	TRBJ2-3	18	TRBV9	CASSVNPGLAGNTDTQYF	TGTGCCAGCAGCGTAAACCCCGGACTAGCGGGAAACACAGATACGCAGTATTTT
.	TRBJ2-5	13	TRBV19	CASRRDSQETQYF	TGTGCCAGTAGGCGGGACTCTCAAGAGACCCAGTACTTC
TRBD1	TRBJ2-7	12	TRBV19	CASRGTAYEQYF	TGTGCCAGTAGGGGGACAGCTTACGAGCAGTACTTC
.	TRBJ2-6	15	TRBV14	CASSLSVSGANVLTF	TGTGCCAGCAGCTTAAGCGTCTCTGGGGCCAACGTCCTGACTTTC
.	TRBJ1-4	12	TRBV30	CAWRLSNEKLFF	TGTGCCTGGAGGTTGTCGAATGAAAAACTGTTTTTT
TRBD1	TRBJ2-7	16	TRBV7-9	CASSLTRDRSSYEQYF	TGTGCCAGCAGCTTAACCCGGGACAGGTCCTCCTACGAGCAGTACTTC
TRBD2	TRBJ2-3	15	TRBV6-5	CASSIAWRGWYTQYF	TGTGCCAGCAGCATAGCCTGGCGGGGGTGGTATACGCAGTATTTT
TRBD2	TRBJ2-3	16	TRBV7-6	CASSFFAGGSTDTQYF	TGTGCCAGCAGCTTCTTTGCGGGAGGGAGCACAGATACGCAGTATTTT
.	TRBJ2-3	15	TRBV5-1	CASSLPTLVGDTQYF	TGCGCCAGCAGCTTACCGACTCTAGTTGGAGATACGCAGTATTTT
TRBD1	TRBJ1-5	14	TRBV19	CASSVPGGGQPQHF	TGTGCCAGTAGTGTGCCAGGGGGAGGCCAGCCCCAGCATTTT
TRBD1	TRBJ1-5	15	TRBV30	CAWETGGVGNQPQHF	TGTGCCTGGGAGACAGGGGGTGTAGGCAATCAGCCCCAGCATTTT
TRBD2	TRBJ2-1	16	TRBV9	CASSGHTSVLEGEQFF	TGTGCCAGCAGCGGTCACACTAGCGTGTTAGAGGGTGAGCAGTTCTTC
.	TRBJ1-2	11	TRBV29-1	CSAGKGYGYTF	TGCAGCGCCGGGAAGGGCTATGGCTACACCTTC
TRBD2	TRBJ2-2	17	TRBV13	CASSSRPGGGYTGELFF	TGTGCCAGCAGCTCCCGCCCGGGCGGGGGATACACCGGGGAGCTGTTTTTT
.	TRBJ2-1	14	TRBV5-4	CASSLVTRENEQFF	TGTGCCAGCAGCTTGGTAACGCGGGAAAATGAGCAGTTCTTC
TRBD1	TRBJ2-6	16	TRBV7-3	CASSWAGGFGANVLTF	TGTGCCAGCAGCTGGGCAGGGGGTTTTGGGGCCAACGTCCTGACTTTC
TRBD1	TRBJ1-4	15	TRBV16	CASSQYGTGYGKLFF	TGTGCCAGCAGCCAATACGGGACAGGGTATGGGAAACTGTTTTTT
TRBD2	TRBJ2-5	18	TRBV5-1	CASSWTSGGSLSQETQYF	TGCGCCAGCAGCTGGACTAGCGGGGGGAGCTTATCCCAAGAGACCCAGTACTTC
.	TRBJ1-1	15	TRBV4-1	CASSLAPLPGTEAFF	TGCGCCAGCAGCCTAGCCCCACTCCCGGGGACTGAAGCTTTCTTT
.	TRBJ1-2	14	TRBV14	CASSQDFPARGYTF	TGTGCCAGCAGCCAAGATTTCCCCGCTAGAGGCTACACCTTC
.	TRBJ2-7	17	TRBV18	CASSPAMGGFQNYEQYF	TGTGCCAGCTCACCCGCTATGGGGGGATTCCAAAACTACGAGCAGTACTTC
TRBD2	TRBJ2-7	19	TRBV7-2	CASSSLGRLAGGPGSEQYF	TGTGCCAGCAGCTCCCTGGGTAGACTAGCGGGAGGGCCCGGGAGCGAGCAGTACTTC
.	TRBJ1-2	15	TRBV5-4	CASSSWRQGSYGYTF	TGTGCCAGCAGCTCCTGGAGGCAGGGGAGCTATGGCTACACCTTC
.	TRBJ1-6	16	TRBV6-1	CASSEIPGHGNSPLHF	TGTGCCAGCAGTGAAATCCCGGGACATGGTAATTCACCCCTCCACTTT
TRBD2	TRBJ2-1	15	TRBV19	CASSPHSGVGDEQFF	TGTGCCAGTAGTCCTCATAGCGGGGTTGGGGATGAGCAGTTCTTC
.	TRBJ2-7	12	TRBV5-1	CASSFPGTEQYF	TGCGCCAGCAGCTTCCCAGGAACCGAGCAGTACTTC
.	TRBJ1-2	15	TRBV5-1	CASSFTGSDNYGYTF	TGCGCCAGCAGCTTTACAGGGAGTGATAACTATGGCTACACCTTC
TRBD2	TRBJ2-1	15	TRBV18	CASSPGRGMYNEQFF	TGTGCCAGCTCACCGGGGCGGGGGATGTACAATGAGCAGTTCTTC